This note documents a single T cell receptor beta chain sequence. The target of this receptor is not known. Base qualities are not at hand, and no much larger clone is one base apart. This sample is drawn from a study of blood T cell repertoires in COVID-19 (dated by TCRdb to 2018 to 2020). Turning to the overall study: Samples covering the acute and convalescent phases of COVID-19 were provided by collaborators in the United States, Italy and Spain. Nearly every sample came with metadata listing a de-identified subject ID, COVID-19 status, age in years and sex. The dataset comprised deeply sampled blood TCRbeta repertoires from subjects exposed to, actively infected with, or recovered from COVID-19. The material from the prospective study consisted of cDNA or gDNA derived from T cells, B-cell-depleted T cells, or PBMCs. Samples came from the ongoing ImmuneRACE study (first 160 participants) plus 1,254 subjects from 6 global collaborators. The repertoires were released in a freely available public database meant as a resource for research on the immune response to SARS-CoV-2. Where available, HLA class I and class II types were obtained from metadata supplied by the sample provider rather than from assay-based typing.

The V end loses 7 bases and the J end loses 5 bases, and a stretch of 12 bases separates them. The germline V gene yields MDHEN for CDR1 and SYDVKM for CDR2. The CDR3 holds 13 amino acids from the cysteine to the phenylalanine. Only CDR3 DNA remains: 39 bases, in frame from the first base. In the prospective study, participants were about 18 to 100 years old, resided in about two dozen geographic areas of the United States, and were enrolled through a virtual design. Cohort assignment in the prospective study relied on participant-reported clinical history from a screening survey and a study questionnaire. Exposed participants had been in contact with someone with a PCR-confirmed or clinician-diagnosed COVID-19 case within 2 weeks of study entry. Mobile phlebotomists in the prospective study collected whole blood, serum and a nasopharyngeal or oropharyngeal swab from every participant. Over a 2-month period, participants in the prospective study had the option of providing additional blood draws and questionnaires. Before DNA extraction, prospective study blood samples were shipped either frozen or at room temperature.

TCRbeta CDR3 regions were amplified from genomic DNA using the immunoSEQ Assay, a bias-controlled multiplex PCR. For the original study's pipeline: The number of nucleated cells in each sample was estimated by amplification of reference gene primers within the assay. To quantify the absolute abundance of each unique TCRbeta CDR3 rearrangement, sequence reads were collapsed and filtered. For each sample, productive Simpson clonality was calculated by taking the square root of Simpson's diversity index across productive rearrangements. What TCRdb holds here is the immuneACCESS table cut down to in-frame rearrangements. Part of the clones is not present; checked against another copy, under half of the missing clones reflect an unresolved V gene, and the others are unexplained. The V and J calls and clone size are taken from that table; D and trimming were inferred from the DNA. The sample contains about 140,000 clones, roughly four fifths of them found a single time. 1.6% of the sample is in the top ten clones.

Summary of the overall study and its limitations: The quantity of clinical and demographic metadata differed by source and by participant and was supplied without curation.

The receptor comes from a young woman who had been exposed to COVID-19. Sample: PBMCs or T cells enriched from blood (not recorded which). The chain employs TRBV28 and TRBJ1-5; D gene: possibly TRBD1, on 5 matching bases. The DNA sequence is TGTGCCAGCATCCTCGGGGGGGATCAGCCCCAGCATTTT. It translates to CASILGGDQPQHF. When the CDR3 is completed using the reference TRBV28 and TRBJ1-5 genes on either side, the full variable domain is DVKVTQSSRYLVKRTGEKVFLECVQDMDHENMFWYRQDPGLGLRLIYFSYDVKMKEKGDIPEGYSVSREKKERFSLILESASTNQTSMYLCASILGGDQPQHFGDGTRLSIL.